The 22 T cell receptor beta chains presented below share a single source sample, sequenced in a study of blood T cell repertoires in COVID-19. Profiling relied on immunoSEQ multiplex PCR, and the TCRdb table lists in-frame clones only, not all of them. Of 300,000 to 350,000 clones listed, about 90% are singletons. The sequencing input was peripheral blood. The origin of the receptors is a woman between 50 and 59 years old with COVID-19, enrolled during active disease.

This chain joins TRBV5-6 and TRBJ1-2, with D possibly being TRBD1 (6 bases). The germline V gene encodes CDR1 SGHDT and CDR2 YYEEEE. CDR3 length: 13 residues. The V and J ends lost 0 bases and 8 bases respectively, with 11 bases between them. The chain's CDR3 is CASSLGRGKGYTF. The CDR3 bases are TGTGCCAGCAGCTTGGGCAGGGGTAAAGGCTACACCTTC.

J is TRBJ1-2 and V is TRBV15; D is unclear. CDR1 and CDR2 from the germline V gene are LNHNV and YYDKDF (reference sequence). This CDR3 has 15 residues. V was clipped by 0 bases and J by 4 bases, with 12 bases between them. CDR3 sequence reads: CATSREGEQPYGYTF. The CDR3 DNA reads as TGTGCCACCAGCAGAGAGGGCGAGCAACCCTATGGCTACACCTTC.

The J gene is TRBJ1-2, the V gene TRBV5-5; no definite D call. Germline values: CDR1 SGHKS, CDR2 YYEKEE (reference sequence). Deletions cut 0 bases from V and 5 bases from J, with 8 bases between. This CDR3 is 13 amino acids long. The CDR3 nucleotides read TGTGCCAGCAGCTTGGGAGTCGTATATGGCTACACCTTC. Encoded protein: CASSLGVVYGYTF.

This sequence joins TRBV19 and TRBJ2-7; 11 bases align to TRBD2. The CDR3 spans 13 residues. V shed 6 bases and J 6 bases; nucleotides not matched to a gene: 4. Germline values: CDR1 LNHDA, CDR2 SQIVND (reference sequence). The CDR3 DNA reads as TGTGCCAGTAGCGGCCTAGCGGGAGGCGAGCAGTACTTC. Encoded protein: CASSGLAGGEQYF.

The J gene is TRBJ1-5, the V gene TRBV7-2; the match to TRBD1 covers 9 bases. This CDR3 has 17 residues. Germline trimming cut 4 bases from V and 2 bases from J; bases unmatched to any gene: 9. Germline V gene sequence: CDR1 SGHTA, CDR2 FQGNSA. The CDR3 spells CASSSTGTGKGNQPQHF. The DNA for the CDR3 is TGTGCCAGCAGCTCAACCGGGACAGGGAAAGGCAATCAGCCCCAGCATTTT.

The CDR3 region has the DNA TGTGCCAGCAGCCACCGGACAGCTTATAGCAATCAGCCCCAGCATTTT. The encoded protein is CASSHRTAYSNQPQHF. The chain is built from TRBV5-6 and TRBJ1-5, with D possibly matching TRBD1 (6 bases). Germline V CDR1 and CDR2: SGHDT, YYEEEE. V was shortened by 4 bases and J by 0 bases, with 14 bases between the two germline ends. This CDR3 contains 16 residues.

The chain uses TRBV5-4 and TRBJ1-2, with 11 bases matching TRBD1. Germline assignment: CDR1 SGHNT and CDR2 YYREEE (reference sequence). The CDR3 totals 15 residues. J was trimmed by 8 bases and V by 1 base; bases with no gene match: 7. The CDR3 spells CASSLQSRTGGGYTF. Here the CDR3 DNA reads TGTGCCAGCAGCTTGCAGTCCCGGACAGGGGGCGGCTACACCTTC.

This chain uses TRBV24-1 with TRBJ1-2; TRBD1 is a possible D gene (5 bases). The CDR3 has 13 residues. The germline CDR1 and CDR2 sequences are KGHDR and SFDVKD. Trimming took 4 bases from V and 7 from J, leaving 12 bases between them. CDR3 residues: CATSEPTAIGYTF. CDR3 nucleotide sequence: TGTGCCACCAGTGAGCCGACAGCGATTGGCTACACCTTC.

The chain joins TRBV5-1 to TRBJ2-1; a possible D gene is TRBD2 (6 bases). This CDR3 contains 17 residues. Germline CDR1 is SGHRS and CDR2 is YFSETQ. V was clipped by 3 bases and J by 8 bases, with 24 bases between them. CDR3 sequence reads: CASSSLGRLAPRDEQFF. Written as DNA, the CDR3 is TGCGCCAGCAGCTCCTTGGGTCGGCTAGCGCCCCGAGATGAGCAGTTCTTC.

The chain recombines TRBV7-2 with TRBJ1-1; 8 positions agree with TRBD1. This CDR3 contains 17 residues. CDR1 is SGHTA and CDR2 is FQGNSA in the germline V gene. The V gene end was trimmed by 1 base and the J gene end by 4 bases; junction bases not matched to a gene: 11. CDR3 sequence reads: CASSLGGGRGLSTEAFF. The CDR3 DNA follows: TGTGCCAGCAGCTTAGGAGGCGGCAGGGGGCTGAGCACTGAAGCTTTCTTT.

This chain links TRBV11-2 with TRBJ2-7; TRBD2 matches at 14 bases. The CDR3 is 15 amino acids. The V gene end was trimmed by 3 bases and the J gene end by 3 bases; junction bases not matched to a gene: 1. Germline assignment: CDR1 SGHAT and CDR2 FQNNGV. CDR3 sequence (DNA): TGTGCCAGCAGCTTTGGGACTAGCGGGGGCTACGAGCAGTACTTC. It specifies CASSFGTSGGYEQYF.

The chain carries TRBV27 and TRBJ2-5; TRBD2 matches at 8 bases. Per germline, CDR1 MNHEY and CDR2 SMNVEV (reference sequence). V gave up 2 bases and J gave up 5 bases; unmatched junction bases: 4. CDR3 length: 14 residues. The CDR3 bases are TGTGCCAGCAGTTTAACGTCTAGCGGGGAGACCCAGTACTTC. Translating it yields CASSLTSSGETQYF.

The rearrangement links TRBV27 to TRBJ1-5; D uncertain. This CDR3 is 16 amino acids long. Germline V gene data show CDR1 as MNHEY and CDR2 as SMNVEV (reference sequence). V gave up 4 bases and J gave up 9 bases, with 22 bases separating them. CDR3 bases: TGTGCCAGCAGTTCGCGACTCCCACTTGACCCTTTGCCCCAGCATTTT. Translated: CASSSRLPLDPLPQHF.

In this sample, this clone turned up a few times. The CDR3 region has the DNA TGTGCCAGCAGTTTATCCTATAGCGGGACCTACAATGAGCAGTTCTTC. Protein product: CASSLSYSGTYNEQFF. The rearrangement links TRBV27 to TRBJ2-1; TRBD2 matches at 8 bases. CDR1 and CDR2 from the germline V gene are MNHEY and SMNVEV (reference sequence). V shed 0 bases, J shed 2 bases, and the junction held 3 bases outside the gene matches. The CDR3 spans 16 residues.

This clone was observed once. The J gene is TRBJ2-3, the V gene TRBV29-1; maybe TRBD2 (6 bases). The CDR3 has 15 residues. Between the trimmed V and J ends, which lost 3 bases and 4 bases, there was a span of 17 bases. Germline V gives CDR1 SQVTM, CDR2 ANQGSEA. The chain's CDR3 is CSVDWPPGVADTQYF. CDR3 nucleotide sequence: TGCAGCGTTGATTGGCCCCCGGGAGTGGCAGATACGCAGTATTTT.

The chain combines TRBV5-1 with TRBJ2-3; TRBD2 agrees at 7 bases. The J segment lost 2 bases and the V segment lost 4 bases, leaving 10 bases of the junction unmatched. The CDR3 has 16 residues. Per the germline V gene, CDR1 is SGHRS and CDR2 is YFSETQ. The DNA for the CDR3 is TGCGCCAGCAGCCTGGCCCCTGGGAGGGACACAGATACGCAGTATTTT. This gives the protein CASSLAPGRDTDTQYF.

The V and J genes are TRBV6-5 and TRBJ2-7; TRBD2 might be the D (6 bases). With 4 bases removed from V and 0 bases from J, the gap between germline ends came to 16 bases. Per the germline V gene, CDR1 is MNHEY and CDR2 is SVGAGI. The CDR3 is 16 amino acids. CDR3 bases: TGTGCCAGCAGTTCCTGGGGAGGCAGGAGCTCCTACGAGCAGTACTTC. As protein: CASSSWGGRSSYEQYF.

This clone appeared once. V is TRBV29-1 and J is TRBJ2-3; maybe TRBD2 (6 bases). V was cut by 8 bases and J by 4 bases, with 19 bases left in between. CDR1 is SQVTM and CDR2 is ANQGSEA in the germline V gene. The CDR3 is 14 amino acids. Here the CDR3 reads CSSHGAGRSDTQYF. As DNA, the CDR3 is TGCAGCTCTCATGGGGCGGGACGGTCAGATACGCAGTATTTT.

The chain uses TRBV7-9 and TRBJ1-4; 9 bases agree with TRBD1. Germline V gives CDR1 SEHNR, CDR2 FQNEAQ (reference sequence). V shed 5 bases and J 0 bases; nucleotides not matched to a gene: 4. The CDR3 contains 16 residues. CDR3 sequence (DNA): TGTGCCAGCAGCGCGTGGGACAGGGCAACTAATGAAAAACTGTTTTTT. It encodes CASSAWDRATNEKLFF.

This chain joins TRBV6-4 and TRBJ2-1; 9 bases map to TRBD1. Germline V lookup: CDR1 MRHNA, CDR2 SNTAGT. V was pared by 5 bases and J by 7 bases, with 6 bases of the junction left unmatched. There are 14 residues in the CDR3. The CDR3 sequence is CASSRTGVSNEQFF. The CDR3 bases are TGTGCCAGCAGTCGGACAGGGGTGTCGAATGAGCAGTTCTTC.

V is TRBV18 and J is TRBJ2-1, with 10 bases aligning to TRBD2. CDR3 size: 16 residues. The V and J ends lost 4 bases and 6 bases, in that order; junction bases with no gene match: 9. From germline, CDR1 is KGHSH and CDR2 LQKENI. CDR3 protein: CASSQMLAGDGNEQFF. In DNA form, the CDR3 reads TGTGCCAGCTCACAAATGCTAGCGGGAGATGGCAATGAGCAGTTCTTC.

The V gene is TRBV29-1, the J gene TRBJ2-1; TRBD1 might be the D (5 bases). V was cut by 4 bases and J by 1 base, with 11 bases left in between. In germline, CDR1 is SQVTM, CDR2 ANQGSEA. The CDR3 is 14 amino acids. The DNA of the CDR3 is TGCAGCGTTGCCAGGGCCGATTCCTACAATGAGCAGTTCTTC. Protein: CSVARADSYNEQFF.